The present T cell receptor (beta chain) was sequenced within a study of blood T cell repertoires in COVID-19. Trimming left V 8 bases short and J 8 bases short, with 13 bases between. CDR3 length: 12 residues. Germline V gives CDR1 MDHEN, CDR2 SYDVKM. Profiling relied on immunoSEQ multiplex PCR, and the TCRdb table lists in-frame clones only, not all of them. Of 200,000 to 250,000 clones listed, roughly 82% are singletons. The sample taken for sequencing was peripheral blood. This clonotype was obtained from a woman between 35 and 50 years old who had recovered from COVID-19. The gene calls are TRBV28 and TRBJ2-1; a possible D gene is TRBD2 (5 bases). This chain's CDR3 is CASGLALHEQFF. The CDR3 DNA follows: TGTGCCAGCGGACTGGCCTTGCATGAGCAGTTCTTC.